Shown below are 16 T cell receptor beta chains from a single sample sequenced in a study of shared clonotypes between healthy human individuals. Some clones are missing from TCRdb's copy, which holds only in-frame ones; the method was immunoSEQ multiplex PCR. Of fewer than 3 million clones in the sample, 85% to 95% were seen once. The sequenced material came from naive CD4+ T cells from PBMCs. Subset specified: CD45RA+ positively selected. These receptors came from a man between 18 and 29 years old in good health. Some clones in this sample may be carry-over from other donors' samples.

The chain has TRBV20-1 and TRBJ1-2; D might be TRBD1 (5 bases). The CDR3 length is 11 residues. Deletions cut 3 bases from V and 8 bases from J, with 10 bases between. Germline-derived CDR1 and CDR2 are DFQATT and SNEGSKA (reference sequence). The CDR3 DNA is TGCAGTGCTAGTGCCAGGGTAGGCTACACCTTC. It encodes CSASARVGYTF.

The chain combines TRBV7-2 with TRBJ2-7, with a tentative D call TRBD2 (5 bases). Trimming pared 1 base from V and 3 bases from J, leaving 16 bases between. This CDR3 is 16 amino acids long. Germline V CDR1 and CDR2: SGHTA, FQGNSA. The CDR3 coding sequence is TGTGCCAGCAGCTTAGGAGCCGGGAAGGGTTACTACGAGCAGTACTTC. Its protein is CASSLGAGKGYYEQYF.

Notes on this clone: Other DNA sequences in the same sample also yield this CDR3. The chain carries TRBV5-1 and TRBJ2-1; possible D gene TRBD1, 6 bases. V was shortened by 0 bases and J by 2 bases, with 6 bases between the two germline ends. This CDR3 spans 14 amino acids. Looked up from germline, CDR1 is SGHRS and CDR2 is YFSETQ. CDR3 bases: TGCGCCAGCAGCTTGGGGACAGCCTACAATGAGCAGTTCTTC. This translates into CASSLGTAYNEQFF.

The genes are TRBV6-5 and TRBJ2-6; D not resolved. This CDR3 contains 12 residues. CDR1 and CDR2 from the germline V gene are MNHEY and SVGAGI. The V end was cut by 11 bases, the J end by 0 bases, with 5 bases between. Here the CDR3 reads CASHSGANVLTF. CDR3 DNA sequence: TGTGCCTCACACTCTGGGGCCAACGTCCTGACTTTC.

This chain links TRBV27 with TRBJ1-2, with TRBD1 matching over 8 bases. Germline loops: CDR1 MNHEY, CDR2 SMNVEV (reference sequence). Losses at the gene ends were 5 bases for V and 3 bases for J; bases not matched to a gene: 5. The CDR3 runs 14 residues. The CDR3 nucleotides read TGTGCCAGCAGTCCGTTCAGGGGGCACTATGGCTACACCTTC. Encoded protein: CASSPFRGHYGYTF.

This chain links TRBV5-1 with TRBJ2-7; 9 nucleotides align to TRBD1. CDR1 and CDR2 from the germline V gene are SGHRS and YFSETQ. The ends lost 3 bases at V and 0 bases at J; junction bases unmatched: 4. This CDR3 comprises 15 residues. The CDR3: CASSWPDRGSYEQYF. The CDR3 nucleotides are TGCGCCAGCAGCTGGCCGGACAGGGGCTCCTACGAGCAGTACTTC.

This chain connects TRBV21-1 to TRBJ2-6; whether TRBD1, the table's D call, matches the DNA was not checked. TRBV21-1 has pseudogene status. This CDR3 spans 17 amino acids. The DNA for the CDR3 is TGTGCCAGATATTCCGGAACAGGGGGCTCTGGGGCCAACGTCCTGACTTTC. As protein: CARYSGTGGSGANVLTF.

V usage is TRBV29-1 and J usage is TRBJ2-3, with D uncertain. Trimming took off 7 bases at V and 2 bases at J, with 19 bases between the two ends. Germline lookup yields CDR1 SQVTM and CDR2 ANQGSEA. The CDR3 consists of 15 residues. CDR3: CSAGWGLTPTDTQYF. The CDR3 DNA sequence: TGCAGCGCAGGATGGGGTCTCACCCCCACAGATACGCAGTATTTT.

The chain couples TRBV11-2 to TRBJ1-3; D call uncertain. V was shortened by 1 base and J by 0 bases, with 13 bases between the two germline ends. The CDR3 runs to 17 residues. Germline CDR1 is SGHAT and CDR2 is FQNNGV. The CDR3 reads CASSLVPAVYSGNTIYF. The CDR3 nucleotides are TGTGCCAGCAGCTTAGTCCCAGCCGTTTACTCTGGAAACACCATATATTTT.

The V gene is TRBV28, the J gene TRBJ1-1; D is unresolved. CDR1 MDHEN and CDR2 SYDVKM come from the germline V gene. The CDR3 sequence is 12 residues long. V lost 5 bases and J 6 bases, leaving 10 bases between the germline ends. CDR3 DNA sequence: TGTGCCAGCAGTCGTACTTGGCCTGAAGCTTTCTTT. Translated: CASSRTWPEAFF.

About this clone itself: Other DNA sequences in the same sample also yield this CDR3. The V gene is TRBV6-1, the J gene TRBJ1-5, with D hard to call. The length of the CDR3 is 12 residues. Trimming took 4 bases from V and 6 from J, leaving 7 bases between them. The germline V gene has CDR1 MNHNS and CDR2 SASEGT. CDR3 in DNA: TGTGCCAGCAGTGGATCGGGTCAGCCCCAGCATTTT. Translated, it gives CASSGSGQPQHF.

The V call is TRBV29-1, the J call TRBJ1-2; a weak D match, TRBD1 (5 bases). CDR3 length: 13 residues. The V end lost 3 bases, the J end lost 5 bases, and 13 bases lay between the germline ends. Germline lookup yields CDR1 SQVTM and CDR2 ANQGSEA. The CDR3 sequence is CSVDRAEGYGYTF. In DNA form, the CDR3 reads TGCAGCGTTGACCGGGCGGAGGGGTATGGCTACACCTTC.

V usage is TRBV5-1 and J usage is TRBJ2-1; 12 nucleotides align to TRBD2. The germline V gene encodes CDR1 SGHRS and CDR2 YFSETQ. The junction had 3 bases not matched to a gene; V was cut back by 2 bases and J by 6 bases. The CDR3 consists of 15 residues. The CDR3 DNA sequence: TGCGCCAGCAGCTTACGGACTAGCGGGACCAATGAGCAGTTCTTC. Protein sequence: CASSLRTSGTNEQFF.

V gene TRBV7-2 combines with J gene TRBJ2-3, with TRBD2 as a possible D gene (5 bases). The V end lost 1 base, the J end lost 9 bases, and 14 bases lay between the germline ends. The germline gives CDR1 SGHTA, CDR2 FQGNSA. This CDR3 is built from 14 residues. The CDR3 sequence: CASSLVTRRWTQYF. CDR3 sequence (DNA): TGTGCCAGCAGCTTAGTGACGCGGAGGTGGACGCAGTATTTT.

As to this clone: Other DNA sequences within the sample encode an identical CDR3. The V call is TRBV7-9, the J call TRBJ1-4; D uncertain. The CDR3 length is 11 residues. Germline loops: CDR1 SEHNR, CDR2 FQNEAQ (reference sequence). Trimming pared 6 bases from V and 5 bases from J, leaving 4 bases between. CDR3 protein: CASSLNEKLFF. CDR3 nucleotides: TGTGCCAGCAGTTTGAATGAAAAACTGTTTTTT.

This clone was recorded once. The chain links TRBV6-1 to TRBJ1-2; TRBD1 might be the D (5 bases). V was cut by 4 bases and J by 8 bases, with 14 bases left in between. Germline CDR1 is MNHNS and CDR2 is SASEGT. This CDR3 comprises 13 residues. The CDR3 DNA reads as TGTGCCAGCAGTGGGGCAGCGGGGGACGGCTACACCTTC. It translates to CASSGAAGDGYTF.